The rows below give T cell receptor beta chains drawn from one sample of a study of cytomegalovirus exposure and HLA in healthy donors. TCRdb's copy holds only in-frame clones and misses some; the assay was immunoSEQ multiplex PCR. The repertoire holds some 100,000 clones, with more than 75% as singletons. Sequenced: PBMCs. The receptors shown here come from a woman in her fifties or sixties in good health and CMV-seropositive. The CDR3 runs from the conserved cysteine through the conserved F or W. A D gene is named only where the DNA matches it firmly. Clone size is shown for a subset of rows, as once, few, many or a class of expanded clone.

D gene: -
J gene: TRBJ1-3
V gene: TRBV25-1
clone size: -
CDR3 protein: CASSSGNSGNTIYF
CDR3 DNA: TGTGCCAGCAGTAGCGGAAACTCTGGAAACACCATATATTTT

D gene: TRBD1
J gene: TRBJ1-2
V gene: TRBV9
clone size: once
CDR3 protein: CASSAASSFTGVGNGYTF
CDR3 DNA: TGTGCCAGCAGCGCAGCATCCTCTTTTACAGGGGTGGGGAATGGCTACACCTTC

D gene: TRBD2
J gene: TRBJ2-1
V gene: TRBV2
clone size: -
CDR3 protein: CAIKTSGRIPINNEQFF
CDR3 DNA: TGTGCCATCAAGACTAGCGGGCGAATCCCTATCAACAATGAGCAGTTCTTC

D gene: -
J gene: TRBJ1-1
V gene: TRBV29-1
clone size: -
CDR3 protein: CSVHTTGNTEAFF
CDR3 DNA: TGCAGCGTTCATACGACAGGAAACACTGAAGCTTTCTTT

D gene: -
J gene: TRBJ1-1
V gene: TRBV7-9
clone size: -
CDR3 protein: CASSNPPTGNTEAFF
CDR3 DNA: TGTGCCAGCAGCAATCCTCCGACGGGGAACACTGAAGCTTTCTTT

D gene: -
J gene: TRBJ1-4
V gene: TRBV25-1
clone size: -
CDR3 protein: CASSENREKLFF
CDR3 DNA: TGTGCCAGCAGTGAAAATCGGGAAAAACTGTTTTTT

D gene: TRBD2
J gene: TRBJ2-1
V gene: TRBV19
clone size: -
CDR3 protein: CASSKTSGSYNEQFF
CDR3 DNA: TGTGCCAGTAGTAAGACTAGCGGGAGTTACAATGAGCAGTTCTTC

D gene: -
J gene: TRBJ2-7
V gene: TRBV6-1
clone size: -
CDR3 protein: CASSLRGQDEQYF
CDR3 DNA: TGTGCCAGCAGCCTCAGGGGCCAGGACGAGCAGTACTTC

D gene: -
J gene: TRBJ2-2
V gene: TRBV25-1
clone size: few
CDR3 protein: CASSEGRQGNTGELFF
CDR3 DNA: TGTGCCAGCAGTGAAGGCAGGCAGGGTAACACCGGGGAGCTGTTTTTT

D gene: -
J gene: TRBJ2-5
V gene: TRBV5-6
clone size: -
CDR3 protein: CASSSPPETQYF
CDR3 DNA: TGTGCCAGCAGCTCCCCCCCTGAGACCCAGTACTTC

D gene: TRBD2
J gene: TRBJ2-1
V gene: TRBV7-8
clone size: -
CDR3 protein: CASSIVAGDRGEQFF
CDR3 DNA: TGTGCCAGCAGCATAGTAGCGGGAGATAGGGGTGAGCAGTTCTTC

D gene: -
J gene: TRBJ2-2
V gene: TRBV6-5
clone size: few
CDR3 protein: CASSLLTQTTGELFF
CDR3 DNA: TGTGCCAGCAGCCTGCTTACACAGACGACCGGGGAGCTGTTTTTT

D gene: -
J gene: TRBJ1-2
V gene: TRBV4-2
clone size: few
CDR3 protein: CASSQVEGQNYGYTF
CDR3 DNA: TGTGCCAGCAGCCAAGTGGAGGGGCAAAACTATGGCTACACCTTC

D gene: TRBD2
J gene: TRBJ2-5
V gene: TRBV4-1
clone size: -
CDR3 protein: CASSQEWGGSVGETQYF
CDR3 DNA: TGCGCCAGCAGCCAAGAATGGGGCGGGAGCGTCGGAGAGACCCAGTACTTC

D gene: -
J gene: TRBJ1-3
V gene: TRBV30
clone size: -
CDR3 protein: CAWSRPGAAGNTIYF
CDR3 DNA: TGTGCCTGGAGTAGGCCGGGAGCGGCTGGAAACACCATATATTTT

D gene: TRBD1
J gene: TRBJ2-7
V gene: TRBV7-9
clone size: -
CDR3 protein: CSSSLPRGLNSYEQYF
CDR3 DNA: TGTTCCAGCAGCTTACCCAGGGGGTTAAACTCCTACGAGCAGTACTTC

D gene: TRBD1
J gene: TRBJ1-3
V gene: TRBV7-9
clone size: -
CDR3 protein: CASSFAWTGDRNTIYF
CDR3 DNA: TGTGCCAGCAGCTTTGCTTGGACAGGGGACCGAAACACCATATATTTT

D gene: TRBD1
J gene: TRBJ1-1
V gene: TRBV7-9
clone size: -
CDR3 protein: CSSSLVDRSLWAEAFF
CDR3 DNA: TGTTCCAGCAGCCTGGTGGACAGGAGTCTATGGGCTGAAGCTTTCTTT

D gene: -
J gene: TRBJ2-1
V gene: TRBV7-9
clone size: few
CDR3 protein: CASSPGGNEQFF
CDR3 DNA: TGTGCCAGCAGCCCAGGAGGCAATGAGCAGTTCTTC

D gene: -
J gene: TRBJ1-1
V gene: TRBV9
clone size: -
CDR3 protein: CASSVGGGATTEAFF
CDR3 DNA: TGTGCCAGCAGCGTAGGTGGGGGGGCGACCACTGAAGCTTTCTTT

D gene: -
J gene: TRBJ1-6
V gene: TRBV4-1
clone size: -
CDR3 protein: CASSREGATKGNSPLHF
CDR3 DNA: TGCGCCAGCAGCCGAGAAGGGGCGACAAAGGGGAATTCACCCCTCCACTTT

D gene: TRBD2
J gene: TRBJ2-1
V gene: TRBV9
clone size: -
CDR3 protein: CASSVGTSGGASQFF
CDR3 DNA: TGTGCCAGCAGCGTAGGGACTAGCGGGGGGGCCTCGCAGTTCTTC

D gene: -
J gene: TRBJ1-1
V gene: TRBV6-1
clone size: -
CDR3 protein: CASSPSPTEAFF
CDR3 DNA: TGTGCCAGCAGCCCCTCCCCCACTGAAGCTTTCTTT

D gene: -
J gene: TRBJ1-5
V gene: TRBV19
clone size: -
CDR3 protein: CASTPFGQGGQPQHF
CDR3 DNA: TGTGCCAGTACTCCCTTTGGCCAGGGAGGGCAGCCCCAGCATTTT

D gene: TRBD2
J gene: TRBJ2-3
V gene: TRBV7-3
clone size: -
CDR3 protein: CASSSAGTSSADTQYF
CDR3 DNA: TGTGCCAGCAGCTCAGCCGGGACTAGTAGTGCAGATACGCAGTATTTT

D gene: TRBD1
J gene: TRBJ1-5
V gene: TRBV11-1
clone size: few
CDR3 protein: CASSGDRGAYSNQPQHF
CDR3 DNA: TGTGCCAGCAGCGGAGACAGGGGAGCCTATAGCAATCAGCCCCAGCATTTT

D gene: TRBD1
J gene: TRBJ1-5
V gene: TRBV27
clone size: -
CDR3 protein: CASRGQTNQPQHF
CDR3 DNA: TGTGCCAGCAGGGGACAGACTAATCAGCCCCAGCATTTT

D gene: TRBD2
J gene: TRBJ2-7
V gene: TRBV7-9
clone size: -
CDR3 protein: CASSLGASGSLPRSYEQYF
CDR3 DNA: TGTGCCAGCAGCTTAGGGGCTAGCGGGAGCCTCCCCCGGTCCTACGAGCAGTACTTC

D gene: TRBD1
J gene: TRBJ2-1
V gene: TRBV5-1
clone size: -
CDR3 protein: CASSLTGQGMNEQFF
CDR3 DNA: TGCGCCAGCAGCTTAACGGGACAGGGGATGAATGAGCAGTTCTTC

D gene: TRBD1
J gene: TRBJ1-1
V gene: TRBV27
clone size: -
CDR3 protein: CASSWGQGRRTEAFF
CDR3 DNA: TGTGCCAGCAGTTGGGGACAGGGGAGACGGACTGAAGCTTTCTTT

D gene: -
J gene: TRBJ1-6
V gene: TRBV2
clone size: -
CDR3 protein: CASSGQPSSYNSPLHF
CDR3 DNA: TGTGCCAGCAGCGGACAGCCCAGCTCCTATAATTCACCCCTCCACTTT

D gene: TRBD1
J gene: TRBJ2-7
V gene: TRBV7-9
clone size: -
CDR3 protein: CASRETGTGDHEQYF
CDR3 DNA: TGTGCCAGCAGGGAAACCGGGACAGGGGATCACGAGCAGTACTTC

D gene: TRBD2
J gene: TRBJ2-7
V gene: TRBV9
clone size: -
CDR3 protein: CASSAGLAKTYEQYF
CDR3 DNA: TGTGCCAGCAGCGCTGGACTAGCGAAAACCTACGAGCAGTACTTC

D gene: TRBD2
J gene: TRBJ2-2
V gene: TRBV4-1
clone size: few
CDR3 protein: CASSQRGATGELFF
CDR3 DNA: TGCGCCAGCAGCCAGCGGGGGGCAACCGGGGAGCTGTTTTTT

D gene: -
J gene: TRBJ2-1
V gene: TRBV9
clone size: once
CDR3 protein: CASSGRSSYNEQFF
CDR3 DNA: TGTGCCAGCAGCGGGAGGAGCTCCTACAATGAGCAGTTCTTC

D gene: -
J gene: TRBJ1-3
V gene: TRBV7-2
clone size: -
CDR3 protein: CASSLAPGSLGMGGNTIYF
CDR3 DNA: TGTGCCAGCAGCTTAGCGCCGGGGTCCCTCGGAATGGGAGGAAACACCATATATTTT

D gene: -
J gene: TRBJ1-3
V gene: TRBV7-9
clone size: -
CDR3 protein: CASIVGGLRSGNTIYF
CDR3 DNA: TGTGCCAGCATCGTAGGAGGTTTACGGAGTGGAAACACCATATATTTT

D gene: TRBD2
J gene: TRBJ2-5
V gene: TRBV5-1
clone size: -
CDR3 protein: CASSLGSSGKETQYF
CDR3 DNA: TGCGCCAGCAGCTTGGGCTCTAGCGGAAAAGAGACCCAGTACTTC

D gene: -
J gene: TRBJ2-5
V gene: TRBV5-1
clone size: once
CDR3 protein: CASSLRQGPPVQYF
CDR3 DNA: TGCGCCAGCAGCTTGCGGCAGGGCCCCCCGGTCCAGTACTTC

D gene: -
J gene: TRBJ2-7
V gene: TRBV5-6
clone size: -
CDR3 protein: CASSLGARGRSYEQYF
CDR3 DNA: TGTGCCAGCAGCTTGGGGGCCCGAGGGCGCTCCTACGAGCAGTACTTC

D gene: TRBD1
J gene: TRBJ1-1
V gene: TRBV11-1
clone size: -
CDR3 protein: CASNPMTGATEAFF
CDR3 DNA: TGTGCCAGCAACCCGATGACAGGGGCCACTGAAGCTTTCTTT

D gene: -
J gene: TRBJ2-7
V gene: TRBV5-1
clone size: -
CDR3 protein: CASSSVSYEQYF
CDR3 DNA: TGCGCCAGCAGCTCGGTCTCCTACGAGCAGTACTTC

D gene: -
J gene: TRBJ2-7
V gene: TRBV6-5
clone size: -
CDR3 protein: CASSYSGPRGNEQYF
CDR3 DNA: TGTGCCAGCAGTTACTCGGGACCCCGCGGGAACGAGCAGTACTTC

D gene: -
J gene: TRBJ2-4
V gene: TRBV19
clone size: -
CDR3 protein: CASSILGQPSDIQYF
CDR3 DNA: TGTGCCAGTAGTATTCTTGGACAGCCCAGTGACATTCAGTACTTC

D gene: TRBD1
J gene: TRBJ2-2
V gene: TRBV6-5
clone size: -
CDR3 protein: CASSYSGQDTGELFF
CDR3 DNA: TGTGCCAGCAGTTACTCCGGACAGGACACCGGGGAGCTGTTTTTT

D gene: -
J gene: TRBJ1-2
V gene: TRBV27
clone size: -
CDR3 protein: CASSFRGAGGYTF
CDR3 DNA: TGTGCCAGCAGTTTTCGGGGGGCTGGTGGCTACACCTTC

D gene: -
J gene: TRBJ1-2
V gene: TRBV30
clone size: -
CDR3 protein: CACHRSGNYGYTF
CDR3 DNA: TGTGCCTGCCATCGGTCGGGTAACTATGGCTACACCTTC

D gene: -
J gene: TRBJ2-7
V gene: TRBV10-3
clone size: few
CDR3 protein: CAITEKKVRHYYEQYF
CDR3 DNA: TGTGCCATCACTGAAAAAAAGGTCCGCCACTACTACGAGCAGTACTTC

D gene: TRBD1
J gene: TRBJ2-7
V gene: TRBV7-9
clone size: -
CDR3 protein: CASSDRDREQYF
CDR3 DNA: TGTGCCAGCAGCGACCGGGACAGGGAGCAGTACTTC

D gene: TRBD2
J gene: TRBJ2-1
V gene: TRBV29-1
clone size: -
CDR3 protein: CSAYGGGSYNEQFF
CDR3 DNA: TGCAGCGCGTACGGGGGGGGGAGCTACAATGAGCAGTTCTTC

D gene: -
J gene: TRBJ1-4
V gene: TRBV27
clone size: few
CDR3 protein: CASSTWTNEKLFF
CDR3 DNA: TGTGCCAGCAGTACGTGGACAAATGAAAAACTGTTTTTT